The 18 T cell receptor beta chains in this list originate from one sample, sequenced in a study of CD8 T cells in Susac syndrome. Random hexamers primed reverse transcription of roughly 0.5 to 1 ug RNA. Each CDR3 protein is one row after TCRdb ran MiXCR on the immunoSEQ multiplex PCR reads. The table includes 80,000 or so distinct CDR3 sequences, around 94% detected once. Sequencing was carried out using CD8+ T cells from PBMCs. The origin of the receptors is a human donor in good health.

The chain carries TRBV5-1 and TRBJ2-1; either TRBD1 or TRBD2 may supply D (5 bases each). Trimming removed 2 bases from V and 0 bases from J, with 12 bases in between. Germline V lookup: CDR1 SGHRS, CDR2 YFSETQ. This CDR3 region has 16 residues. The CDR3 is CASSFSETVSYNEQFF. CDR3 in DNA: TGCGCCAGCAGCTTTAGCGAGACAGTCTCCTACAATGAGCAGTTCTTC.

This clonotype occurred once. The chain uses TRBV5-6 and TRBJ2-7; D call uncertain. This CDR3 spans 14 amino acids. V lost 4 bases and J lost 2, with 13 bases in between. Germline V gene lookup returns CDR1 SGHDT and CDR2 YYEEEE. The CDR3 DNA reads TGTGCCAGCAGCCCCGGGTTCTCAACCTACGAGCAGTACGTC. Translated: CASSPGFSTYEQYV.

V and J are TRBV29-1 and TRBJ2-5; D possibly corresponds to TRBD1 (6 bases). The CDR3 runs 13 residues. With 5 bases removed from V and 0 bases from J, the gap between germline ends came to 10 bases. Germline V lookup: CDR1 SQVTM, CDR2 ANQGSEA. Here the CDR3 DNA reads TGCAGCGTTACCGGGACATACCAAGAGACCCAGTACTTC. Amino acid sequence: CSVTGTYQETQYF.

This rearrangement joins TRBV29-1 to TRBJ2-5; D gene uncertain. Between the trimmed V and J ends, which lost 1 base and 3 bases, there was a span of 6 bases. This CDR3 spans 12 amino acids. Germline V gene sequence: CDR1 SQVTM, CDR2 ANQGSEA. DNA of the CDR3: TGCAGCGTTGAAGGCAGCAAAGAGACCCAGTACTTC. It specifies CSVEGSKETQYF.

The rearrangement joins TRBV15 to TRBJ2-7; D unresolved. The V end lost 0 bases, the J end lost 0 bases, and 3 bases lay between the germline ends. CDR3 length: 13 residues. Germline lookup yields CDR1 LNHNV and CDR2 YYDKDF (reference sequence). The CDR3 spells CATSRDRSYEQYF. The CDR3 DNA is TGTGCCACCAGCAGAGATCGCTCCTACGAGCAGTACTTC.

The chain links TRBV3-1 to TRBJ2-7, with 11 bases lining up with TRBD2. With 4 bases clipped from V and 3 bases from J, the junction kept 8 bases outside the gene matches. The CDR3 totals 16 residues. CDR1 is LGHDT, CDR2 YNNKEL, per germline (reference sequence). In DNA form, the CDR3 reads TGTGCCAGCAGCCCCAGGGTCACTAGCGGGAGCTACGAGCAGTACGTC. It is translated as CASSPRVTSGSYEQYV.

This chain links TRBV6-5 with TRBJ2-5; maybe TRBD1 (5 bases). The germline gives CDR1 MNHEY, CDR2 SVGAGI. The CDR3 is 12 residues long. Trimming pared 2 bases from V and 5 bases from J, leaving 6 bases between. The CDR3 loop reads CASSYPGETQYF. In nucleotides, the CDR3 is TGTGCCAGCAGTTACCCAGGGGAGACCCAGTACTTC.

This rearrangement joins TRBV9 to TRBJ1-1; 7 bases map to TRBD1. Germline V gene sequence: CDR1 SGDLS, CDR2 YYNGEE. CDR3 size: 15 residues. With V trimmed by 4 bases and J by 2 bases, 8 bases remained unmatched. The CDR3 protein is CASSFRDSVNTEAFF. The DNA of the CDR3 is TGTGCCAGCAGCTTCCGGGACAGCGTAAACACTGAAGCTTTCTTT.

V gene TRBV10-2 combines with J gene TRBJ1-5; 8 nucleotides agree with TRBD1. This CDR3 comprises 15 residues. Germline V CDR1 and CDR2: WSHSY, SAAADI. Trimming cost V 3 bases and J 6 bases; bases outside gene matches: 7. The CDR3 bases are TGCGCCAGCAGTGACGGAACAGGGGGGACTCAGCCCCAGCATTTT. Translation: CASSDGTGGTQPQHF.

This clonotype was found once. An end of the junction does not agree with germline; a read error may underlie this. The V and J genes are TRBV7-7 and TRBJ2-1; TRBD2 matches at 10 bases. There are 16 residues in the CDR3. Germline lookup yields CDR1 SSHAT and CDR2 FNYEAQ (reference sequence). CDR3 in amino acids: CASSLRLAGEYNEQFF. The CDR3, as DNA: TGTGCTAGCAGCTTAAGGCTAGCGGGAGAGTACAATGAGCAGTTCTTC.

The chain recombines TRBV27 with TRBJ2-1; 8 bases are shared with TRBD2. J lost 4 bases, V lost 4 bases, and 12 bases had no gene match. This CDR3 region has 17 residues. Germline assignment: CDR1 MNHEY and CDR2 SMNVEV (reference sequence). CDR3 bases: TGTGCCAGCAGTTCCCTATCAAGCGGGAGTTCTTACAATGAGCAGTTCTTC. Translation: CASSSLSSGSSYNEQFF.

This clonotype was seen once. The chain combines TRBV6-4 with TRBJ1-1, with D perhaps matching TRBD1 (6 bases). Germline V lookup: CDR1 MRHNA, CDR2 SNTAGT. V was pared by 3 bases and J by 1 base, with 6 bases between. CDR3 length: 13 residues. The CDR3 DNA follows: TGTGCCAGCAGTGAGGGGGCGAACACTGAAGCTTTCTTT. It encodes CASSEGANTEAFF.

This clonotype was counted a few times. The rearrangement uses TRBV11-1 and TRBJ2-1; 10 nucleotides align to TRBD2. Per the germline V gene, CDR1 is SGHAT and CDR2 is FQDESV (reference sequence). The CDR3 runs to 14 residues. J was trimmed by 7 bases and V by 4 bases; bases with no gene match: 4. This CDR3 is CASSSSGSRNEQFF. For the CDR3, the DNA is TGTGCCAGCAGCTCTAGCGGGAGTAGGAATGAGCAGTTCTTC.

The V gene is TRBV12-3 or TRBV12-4, the J gene TRBJ1-1; D gene uncertain. Trimming pared 3 bases from V and 1 base from J, leaving 3 bases between. The CDR3 length is 12 residues. This chain's CDR3 is CASSFSNTEAFF. In nucleotides, the CDR3 is TGTGCCAGCAGTTTCTCGAACACTGAAGCTTTCTTT.

The chain links TRBV5-1 to TRBJ2-3, with D possibly being TRBD1 (6 bases). CDR1 is SGHRS, CDR2 YFSETQ, per germline. V dropped 0 bases and J dropped 0 bases, with 11 bases sitting between them. CDR3 size: 16 residues. The CDR3 DNA reads TGCGCCAGCAGCTTGGACCGGACAGTCAGCACAGATACGCAGTATTTT. Encoded protein: CASSLDRTVSTDTQYF.

V and J are TRBV5-1 and TRBJ1-1; D is unclear. Between the trimmed V and J ends, which lost 0 bases and 2 bases, there was a span of 8 bases. This CDR3 comprises 14 residues. The germline V gene has CDR1 SGHRS and CDR2 YFSETQ. DNA for the CDR3: TGCGCCAGCAGCTTGGCTTCGGATAACACTGAAGCTTTCTTT. Residues: CASSLASDNTEAFF.

The chain employs TRBV27 and TRBJ1-3; D remains ambiguous. The CDR3 spans 13 residues. V lost 0 bases to trimming and J lost 2 bases, with 2 bases between them. CDR1 is MNHEY, CDR2 SMNVEV, per germline (reference sequence). The CDR3 here is CASSLSAGNTIYF. The CDR3, as DNA: TGTGCCAGCAGTTTATCGGCTGGAAACACCATATATTTT.

The chain carries TRBV15 and TRBJ1-5; D uncertain. Germline V lookup: CDR1 LNHNV, CDR2 YYDKDF (reference sequence). V gave up 1 base and J gave up 7 bases, with 20 bases separating them. The CDR3 sequence is 17 residues long. The CDR3 region has the DNA TGTGCCACCAGCAGAGTCCCCCGCGACGGGGAGAGGCAGCCCCAGCATTTT. Residues: CATSRVPRDGERQPQHF.